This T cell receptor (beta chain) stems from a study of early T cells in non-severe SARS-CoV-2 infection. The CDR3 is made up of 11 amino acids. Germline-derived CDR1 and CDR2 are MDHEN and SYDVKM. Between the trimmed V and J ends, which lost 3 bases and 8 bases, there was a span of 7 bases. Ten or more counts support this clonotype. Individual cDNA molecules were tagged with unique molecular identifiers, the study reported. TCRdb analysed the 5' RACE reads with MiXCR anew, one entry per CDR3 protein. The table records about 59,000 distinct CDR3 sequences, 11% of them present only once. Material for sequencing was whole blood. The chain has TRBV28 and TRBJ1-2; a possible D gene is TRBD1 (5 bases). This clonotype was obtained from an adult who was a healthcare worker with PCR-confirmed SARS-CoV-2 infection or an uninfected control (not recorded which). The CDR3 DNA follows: TGTGCCAGCAGTTTGGGGGTCGGCTACACCTTC. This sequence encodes CASSLGVGYTF.